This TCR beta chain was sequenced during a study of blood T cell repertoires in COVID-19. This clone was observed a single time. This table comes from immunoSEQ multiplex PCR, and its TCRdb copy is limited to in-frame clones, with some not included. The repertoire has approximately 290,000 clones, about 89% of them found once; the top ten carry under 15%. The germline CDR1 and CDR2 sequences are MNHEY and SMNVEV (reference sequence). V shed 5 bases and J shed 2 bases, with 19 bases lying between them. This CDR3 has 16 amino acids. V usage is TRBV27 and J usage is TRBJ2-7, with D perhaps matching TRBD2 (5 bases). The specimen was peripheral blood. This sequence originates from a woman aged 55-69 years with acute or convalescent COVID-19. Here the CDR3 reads CASSTLRGRPPYEQYF. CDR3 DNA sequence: TGTGCCAGCAGTACCCTGAGAGGGCGGCCGCCCTACGAGCAGTACTTC.